This T cell receptor (beta chain) was captured in a study of vaccination and CD4 T cells after COVID-19. Overall study: Typically, post-vaccine samples were obtained a median about 79 days after dose two, within a range of 14 to 241.

Trimming took off 0 bases at V and 9 bases at J, with 18 bases between the two ends. The V gene's germline CDR1 is LNHNV and CDR2 YYDKDF (reference sequence). The CDR3 covers 16 residues. Cultured CD4+ T-cell DNA underwent Oncomine TCR Beta short-read sequencing. TCRdb ran MiXCR on the PCR reads and lists one entry per CDR3 protein. The profile shows more than 15,000 distinct CDR3 sequences, about 42% of them singletons. The table lists this clonotype with a few counts. The antigen remains unidentified. Treatment here: 10-day PBMC culture with coronavirus spike peptide pools or control peptides (ViraFEST assay).

The gene calls are TRBV15 and TRBJ2-1; no firm D call. The sequence derives from a human donor who received a COVID-19 vaccine. Sequenced material: CD4+ T cells from blood, cultured in vitro, taken before SARS-CoV-2 vaccination. CDR3 in DNA: TGTGCCACCAGCAGAGAAAACGTGAATTTTCGATCTGAGCAGTTCTTC. Residues: CATSRENVNFRSEQFF.